In this sample, the clone carrying this T cell receptor (beta chain) turned up a few times. What it binds is unknown. V was shortened by 1 base and J by 2 bases, with 9 bases between the two germline ends. The germline V gene has CDR1 LNHDA and CDR2 SQIVND (reference sequence). The CDR3 consists of 15 residues. The entry originates in a study of T cell repertoires in cytomegalovirus infection. In TCRdb, the reads were re-called with MiXCR into one record per CDR3 protein. The sample consists of 700,000 to 900,000 distinct CDR3 sequences, around 29% of them appearing once. The sample here was cultured CD8+ T cells from PBMCs, taken from culture after CMV antigen stimulation. V usage is TRBV19 and J usage is TRBJ1-5, with a possible D match to TRBD1 (5 bases). The sequence came from a human donor in good health (CMV status not recorded). Some clones in this sample may be carry-over from other donors' samples. CDR3 residues: CASSIVRDRNQPQHF. CDR3 bases: TGTGCCAGTAGTATAGTCAGGGACCGCAATCAGCCCCAGCATTTT.